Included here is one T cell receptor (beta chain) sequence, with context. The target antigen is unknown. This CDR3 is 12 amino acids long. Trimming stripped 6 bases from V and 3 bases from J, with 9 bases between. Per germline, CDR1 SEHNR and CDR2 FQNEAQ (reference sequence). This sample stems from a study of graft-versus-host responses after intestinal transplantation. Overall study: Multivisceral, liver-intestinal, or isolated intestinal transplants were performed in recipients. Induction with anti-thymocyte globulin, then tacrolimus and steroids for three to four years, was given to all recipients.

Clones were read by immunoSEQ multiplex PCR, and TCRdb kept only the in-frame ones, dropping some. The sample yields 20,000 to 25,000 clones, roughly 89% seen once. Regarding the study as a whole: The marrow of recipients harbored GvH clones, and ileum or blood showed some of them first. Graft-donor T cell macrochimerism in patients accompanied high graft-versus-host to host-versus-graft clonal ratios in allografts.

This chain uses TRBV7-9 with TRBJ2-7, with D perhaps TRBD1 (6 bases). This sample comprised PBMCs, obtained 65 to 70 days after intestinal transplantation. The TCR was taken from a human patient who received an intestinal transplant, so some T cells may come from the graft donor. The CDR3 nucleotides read TGTGCCAGCAGTACGGACAGCTACGAGCAGTACTTC. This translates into CASSTDSYEQYF.